This T cell receptor (beta chain) was captured in a study of CD8 T cells in Susac syndrome. The CDR3 runs to 12 residues. Germline lookup yields CDR1 LGHNT and CDR2 FRNRAP. The V end lost 4 bases, the J end lost 3 bases, and 5 bases lay between the germline ends. It was with random hexamers that about 0.45 to 1 ug RNA was reverse transcribed. MiXCR, run by TCRdb on the immunoSEQ multiplex PCR reads, gives a single entry per CDR3 protein. The profile shows approximately 80,000 distinct CDR3 sequences, about 91% of them singletons. V gene TRBV12-5 combines with J gene TRBJ2-3; no clear D. The TCR was taken from a human donor with multiple sclerosis. The sample taken for sequencing was CD8+ T cells from PBMCs. CDR3 region: CASGSRTDTQYF. CDR3 sequence (DNA): TGTGCTAGTGGTTCCCGGACAGATACGCAGTATTTT.